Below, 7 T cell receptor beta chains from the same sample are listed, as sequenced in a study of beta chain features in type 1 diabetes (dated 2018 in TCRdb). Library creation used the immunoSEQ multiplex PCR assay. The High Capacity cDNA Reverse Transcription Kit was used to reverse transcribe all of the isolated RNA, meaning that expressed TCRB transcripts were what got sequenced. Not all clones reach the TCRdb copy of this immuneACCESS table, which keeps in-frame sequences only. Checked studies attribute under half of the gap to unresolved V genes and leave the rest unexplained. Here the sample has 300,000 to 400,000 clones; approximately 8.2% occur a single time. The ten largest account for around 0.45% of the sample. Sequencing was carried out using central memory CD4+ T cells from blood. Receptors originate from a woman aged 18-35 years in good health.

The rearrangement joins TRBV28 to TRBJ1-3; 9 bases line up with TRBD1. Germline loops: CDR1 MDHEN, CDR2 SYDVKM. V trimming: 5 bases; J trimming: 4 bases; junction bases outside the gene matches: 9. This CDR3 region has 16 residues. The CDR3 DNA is TGTGCCAGCAGTAAGGGGGACAGGGTGTGGGGAAACACCATATATTTT. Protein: CASSKGDRVWGNTIYF.

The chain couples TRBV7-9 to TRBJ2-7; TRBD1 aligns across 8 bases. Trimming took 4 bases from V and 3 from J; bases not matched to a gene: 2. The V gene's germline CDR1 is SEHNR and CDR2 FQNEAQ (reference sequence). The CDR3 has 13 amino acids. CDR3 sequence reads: CASSWDRHYEQYF. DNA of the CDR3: TGTGCCAGCAGCTGGGACAGGCACTACGAGCAGTACTTC.

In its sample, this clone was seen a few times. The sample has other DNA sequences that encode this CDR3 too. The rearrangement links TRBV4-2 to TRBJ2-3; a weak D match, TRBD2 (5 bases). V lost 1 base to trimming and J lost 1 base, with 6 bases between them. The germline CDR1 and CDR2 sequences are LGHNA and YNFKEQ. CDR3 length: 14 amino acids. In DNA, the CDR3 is TGTGCCAGCAGCCAAGCCGGGGGCACAGATACGCAGTATTTT. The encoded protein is CASSQAGGTDTQYF.

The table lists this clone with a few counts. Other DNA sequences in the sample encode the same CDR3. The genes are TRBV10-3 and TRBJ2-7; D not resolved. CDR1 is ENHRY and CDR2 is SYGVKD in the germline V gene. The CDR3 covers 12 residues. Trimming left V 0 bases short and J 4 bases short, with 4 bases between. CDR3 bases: TGTGCCATCAGTGAGTCCTTATACGAGCAGTACTTC. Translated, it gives CAISESLYEQYF.

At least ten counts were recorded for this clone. The CDR3 is CASRQRVAVNTGELFF. CDR3 bases: TGTGCCAGCAGACAAAGGGTGGCGGTGAACACCGGGGAGCTGTTTTTT. The rearrangement links TRBV13 to TRBJ2-2; no definite D call. Deletions cut 6 bases from V and 1 base from J, with 15 bases between. The CDR3 sequence is 16 residues long. Per the germline V gene, CDR1 is PRHDT and CDR2 is FYEKMQ (reference sequence).

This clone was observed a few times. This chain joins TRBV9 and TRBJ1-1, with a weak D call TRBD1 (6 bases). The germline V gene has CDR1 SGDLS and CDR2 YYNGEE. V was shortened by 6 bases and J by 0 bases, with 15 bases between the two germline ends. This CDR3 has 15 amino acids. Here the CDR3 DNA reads TGTGCCAGCACCACAACCGGGACACTGAACACTGAAGCTTTCTTT. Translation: CASTTTGTLNTEAFF.

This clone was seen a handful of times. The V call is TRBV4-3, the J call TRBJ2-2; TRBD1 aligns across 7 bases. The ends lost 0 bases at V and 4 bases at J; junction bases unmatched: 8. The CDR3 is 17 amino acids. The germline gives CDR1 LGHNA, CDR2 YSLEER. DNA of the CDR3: TGCGCCAGCAGCCAAGATAGGGGGCAGGGGATCACCGGGGAGCTGTTTTTT. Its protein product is CASSQDRGQGITGELFF.